The next 31 T cell receptor beta chains were all read from a single sample in a study of T cell responses to AZD1222 COVID-19 vaccine. TCRdb's copy holds only in-frame clones and misses some; the assay was immunoSEQ multiplex PCR. Among roughly 150,000 clones listed, around 86% were seen once. The sequencing used peripheral blood, collected 28 days after the second AZD1222 dose. The origin of the receptors is an adult who received the AZD1222 COVID-19 vaccine.

The chain couples TRBV19 to TRBJ1-5, with 7 bases identical to TRBD1. V was pared by 7 bases and J by 3 bases, with 6 bases of the junction left unmatched. Germline values: CDR1 LNHDA, CDR2 SQIVND (reference sequence). The CDR3 is made up of 14 amino acids. The CDR3 reads CASTSDRDNQPQHF. CDR3 coding DNA: TGTGCCAGTACCTCAGACAGGGACAATCAGCCCCAGCATTTT.

The J gene is TRBJ1-6, the V gene TRBV7-9; D gene ambiguous. Trimming removed 7 bases at V and 5 bases at J, with 18 bases between. Per germline, CDR1 SEHNR and CDR2 FQNEAQ (reference sequence). The CDR3 has 16 amino acids. The CDR3 reads CASTTGQSGNNSPLHF. CDR3 in DNA: TGTGCCAGCACCACCGGGCAGTCGGGCAATAATTCACCCCTCCACTTT.

This sequence joins TRBV6-5 and TRBJ2-3; 7 bases fit TRBD2. The germline gives CDR1 MNHEY, CDR2 SVGAGI. The CDR3 extends over 14 amino acids. V shed 8 bases and J 4 bases; nucleotides not matched to a gene: 9. The CDR3 region has the DNA TGTGCCAGCTCGCGGGAGCCGTTAGCAGATACGCAGTATTTT. It specifies CASSREPLADTQYF.

The chain couples TRBV7-6 to TRBJ1-2, with D maybe TRBD1 (5 bases). The V gene lost 5 bases and the J gene lost 3 bases, with 16 bases spanning the gap. The CDR3 is 15 residues long. Germline assignment: CDR1 SGHVS and CDR2 FNYEAQ. CDR3 sequence reads: CASSPYDSEHYGYTF. CDR3 coding DNA: TGTGCCAGCAGCCCCTACGACAGCGAGCACTATGGCTACACCTTC.

This chain links TRBV10-3 with TRBJ1-1, with 10 bases matching TRBD1. The CDR3 length is 15 residues. Germline V gene lookup returns CDR1 ENHRY and CDR2 SYGVKD. V shed 2 bases, J shed 10 bases, and the junction held 10 bases outside the gene matches. The DNA of the CDR3 is TGTGCCATCAGTGAGGGGGGACAGGGGAGGCTGGGAGCTTTCTTT. Amino acids: CAISEGGQGRLGAFF.

This clone was seen more than once but under ten times. The gene calls are TRBV7-2 and TRBJ1-4; no clear D. The CDR3 is made up of 15 amino acids. The V gene lost 0 bases and the J gene lost 3 bases, with 8 bases spanning the gap. Germline assignment: CDR1 SGHTA and CDR2 FQGNSA. The CDR3 sequence: CASSLALDANEKLFF. DNA for the CDR3: TGTGCCAGCAGCTTAGCGCTGGATGCTAATGAAAAACTGTTTTTT.

This clone was recorded a few times. The V gene is TRBV11-2, the J gene TRBJ2-2; either TRBD1 or TRBD2 may fit D (5 bases each). The CDR3 totals 19 residues. The V end was cut by 5 bases, the J end by 5 bases, with 27 bases between. CDR1 is SGHAT and CDR2 is FQNNGV in the germline V gene. The CDR3, as DNA: TGTGCCAGCAGCGCCGAGTTTCCGGGACCGCTACCAAGGACCGGGGAGCTGTTTTTT. Its translation is CASSAEFPGPLPRTGELFF.

This clone was seen just once. The CDR3 region has the DNA TGTGCTAGTGGTTTGGGGTCTAGCGGGGTGAATGAGCAGTTCTTC. It translates to CASGLGSSGVNEQFF. This chain joins TRBV12-5 and TRBJ2-1; 9 nucleotides line up with TRBD2. V lost 1 base and J lost 7; bases outside the gene matches: 5. The CDR3 has 15 residues. Germline assignment: CDR1 LGHNT and CDR2 FRNRAP.

The J gene is TRBJ1-2, the V gene TRBV15; D is possibly TRBD1 (6 bases). Germline values: CDR1 LNHNV, CDR2 YYDKDF (reference sequence). The CDR3 extends over 15 amino acids. The ends were cut back, 5 bases at V and 3 bases at J, with 16 bases in the middle. This CDR3 is CATSLDGGGHYGYTF. DNA for the CDR3: TGTGCCACCAGCTTGGACGGGGGGGGGCACTATGGCTACACCTTC.

The V gene is TRBV6-6, the J gene TRBJ1-4; possibly TRBD1 for D (6 bases). V dropped 10 bases and J dropped 4 bases, with 13 bases sitting between them. CDR3 length equals 13 residues. Germline values: CDR1 MNHNY, CDR2 SVGAGI (reference sequence). CDR3 sequence reads: CATTGRVNEKLFF. DNA for the CDR3: TGTGCCACGACAGGACGGGTTAATGAAAAACTGTTTTTT.

The chain carries TRBV7-6 and TRBJ2-7; D is ambiguous. This CDR3 is 12 amino acids long. V was trimmed by 3 bases and J by 5 bases, leaving 8 bases between them. The germline V gene has CDR1 SGHVS and CDR2 FNYEAQ. CDR3 nucleotides: TGTGCCAGCAGCTTGGCCGGAGACGAGCAGTACTTC. Amino acids: CASSLAGDEQYF.

The chain is built from TRBV2 and TRBJ2-1; 8 bases are a match to TRBD1. Germline lookup yields CDR1 SNHLY and CDR2 FYNNEI. V dropped 6 bases and J dropped 2; count of bases not matched to a gene: 9. The CDR3 spans 16 residues. The CDR3, as DNA: TGTGCCAGCAGCCCGAGGGCAGGGGGCGCCTACAATGAGCAGTTCTTC. Translated, it gives CASSPRAGGAYNEQFF.

The chain uses TRBV18 and TRBJ1-1; D might be TRBD1 (5 bases). Germline V gene sequence: CDR1 KGHSH, CDR2 LQKENI. The length of the CDR3 is 14 residues. With 2 bases removed from V and 4 bases from J, the gap between germline ends came to 11 bases. The CDR3 sequence: CASSPSGGSTEAFF. In DNA, the CDR3 is TGTGCCAGCTCACCATCGGGGGGGAGCACTGAAGCTTTCTTT.

This chain connects TRBV20-1 to TRBJ2-4; 8 bases agree with TRBD1. The CDR3 runs 16 residues. The germline gives CDR1 DFQATT, CDR2 SNEGSKA (reference sequence). V lost 3 bases to trimming and J lost 8 bases; unmatched junction nucleotides: 15. The CDR3 region is CSASAAVDRGQYIQYF. As DNA, the CDR3 is TGCAGTGCTAGTGCCGCAGTTGACAGGGGCCAATACATTCAGTACTTC.

The chain carries TRBV27 and TRBJ2-1; 12 nucleotides match TRBD2. The CDR3 is 19 residues long. V dropped 3 bases and J dropped 2; count of bases not matched to a gene: 11. Germline V gene data show CDR1 as MNHEY and CDR2 as SMNVEV (reference sequence). The DNA for the CDR3 is TGTGCCAGCAGTTTGCGGTGGACTAGCGGGAAGCCCACCTACAATGAGCAGTTCTTC. This sequence encodes CASSLRWTSGKPTYNEQFF.

The chain recombines TRBV6-1 with TRBJ2-7; 8 nucleotides align to TRBD1. Germline V gene data show CDR1 as MNHNS and CDR2 as SASEGT. V shed 4 bases, J shed 0 bases, and the junction held 8 bases outside the gene matches. This CDR3 contains 16 residues. Here the CDR3 reads CASSGLWTGYSYEQYF. CDR3 bases: TGTGCCAGCAGTGGACTATGGACAGGGTACTCCTACGAGCAGTACTTC.

V usage is TRBV7-9 and J usage is TRBJ2-3, with D hard to call. The ends were cut back, 11 bases at V and 2 bases at J, with 20 bases in the middle. This CDR3 is built from 15 residues. Germline V gene lookup returns CDR1 SEHNR and CDR2 FQNEAQ (reference sequence). In nucleotides, the CDR3 is TGTGCCTGCACCCCCCCCGGGTCGGACACAGATACGCAGTATTTT. It encodes CACTPPGSDTDTQYF.

This clone turned up a few times. The chain links TRBV7-9 to TRBJ2-3; 7 bases fit TRBD2. The germline CDR1 and CDR2 sequences are SEHNR and FQNEAQ (reference sequence). V trimming: 2 bases; J trimming: 3 bases; junction bases outside the gene matches: 5. The CDR3 runs to 15 residues. The CDR3 region is CASSLWLAETDTQYF. The CDR3 nucleotides read TGTGCCAGCAGCTTATGGCTAGCGGAGACAGATACGCAGTATTTT.

V and J are TRBV5-4 and TRBJ2-7; D might be TRBD1 (6 bases). V lost 0 bases to trimming and J lost 2 bases, with 12 bases between them. Germline V lookup: CDR1 SGHNT, CDR2 YYREEE (reference sequence). The CDR3 is 15 amino acids. The CDR3 DNA reads as TGTGCCAGCAGCTTGGGCTTACAGGGTCCCTACGAGCAGTACTTC. Protein: CASSLGLQGPYEQYF. The complete variable domain, with remaining parts taken from reference TRBV5-4 and TRBJ2-7, reads ETGVTQSPTHLIKTRGQQVTLRCSSQSGHNTVSWYQQALGQGPQFIFQYYREEENGRGNFPPRFSGLQFPNYSSELNVNALELDDSALYLCASSLGLQGPYEQYFGPGTRLTVT.

The chain carries TRBV2 and TRBJ1-2; D perhaps matches TRBD1 (5 bases). Per the germline V gene, CDR1 is SNHLY and CDR2 is FYNNEI. This CDR3 comprises 13 residues. V lost 7 bases to trimming and J lost 4 bases, with 13 bases between them. The DNA of the CDR3 is TGTGCCAGCACAGATCAGGGAGGCTATGGCTACACCTTC. This codes for CASTDQGGYGYTF. The full variable domain, with the rest looked up from reference TRBV2 and TRBJ1-2, is EPEVTQTPSHQVTQMGQEVILRCVPISNHLYFYWYRQILGQKVEFLVSFYNNEISEKSEIFDDQFSVERPDGSNFTLKIRSTKLEDSAMYFCASTDQGGYGYTFGSGTRLTVV.

The chain uses TRBV7-2 and TRBJ2-2; maybe TRBD2 (6 bases). The CDR3 extends over 17 amino acids. V lost 1 base, J lost 0 bases, and 12 bases lay in between. The germline gives CDR1 SGHTA, CDR2 FQGNSA. The CDR3 nucleotides are TGTGCCAGCAGCTTAGGGCGGCGGGGAGCGAACACCGGGGAGCTGTTTTTT. Amino acid sequence: CASSLGRRGANTGELFF.

The rearrangement links TRBV25-1 to TRBJ2-7; no reliable D call. CDR1 is MGHDK, CDR2 SYGVNS, per germline. CDR3 length: 12 amino acids. Trimming took off 6 bases at V and 4 bases at J, with 10 bases between the two ends. CDR3 amino acids: CASSRLGYEQYF. CDR3 coding DNA: TGTGCCAGCAGCCGACTCGGATACGAGCAGTACTTC.

The chain couples TRBV2 to TRBJ2-2; 8 nucleotides line up with TRBD1. The germline gives CDR1 SNHLY, CDR2 FYNNEI. This CDR3 contains 14 residues. V lost 5 bases, J lost 4 bases, and 3 bases stayed unmatched. The CDR3 sequence is CASSLQGATGELFF. CDR3 nucleotides: TGTGCCAGCAGTCTTCAGGGGGCCACCGGGGAGCTGTTTTTT. Combining the CDR3 with reference TRBV2 and TRBJ2-2 gives the whole variable domain EPEVTQTPSHQVTQMGQEVILRCVPISNHLYFYWYRQILGQKVEFLVSFYNNEISEKSEIFDDQFSVERPDGSNFTLKIRSTKLEDSAMYFCASSLQGATGELFFGEGSRLTVL.

The rearrangement links TRBV19 to TRBJ1-1; D is undetermined. This CDR3 has 12 residues. The V end was cut by 5 bases, the J end by 6 bases, with 10 bases between. Germline V CDR1 and CDR2: LNHDA, SQIVND (reference sequence). CDR3 DNA sequence: TGTGCCAGTAGTGGAGAAGCGTCTGAAGCTTTCTTT. Amino acid sequence: CASSGEASEAFF.

The gene calls are TRBV25-1 and TRBJ1-2; D perhaps matches TRBD1 (6 bases). V was cut by 6 bases and J by 3 bases, with 17 bases left in between. This CDR3 has 15 residues. Germline-derived CDR1 and CDR2 are MGHDK and SYGVNS. The CDR3 coding sequence is TGTGCCAGCAGGGCTGGTGGGAACAGGGACTATGGCTACACCTTC. Translating it yields CASRAGGNRDYGYTF.

The chain carries TRBV4-3 and TRBJ2-1, with a tentative D call TRBD2 (5 bases). The CDR3 runs to 15 residues. Per germline, CDR1 LGHNA and CDR2 YSLEER. Trimming took off 1 base at V and 9 bases at J, with 16 bases between the two ends. The CDR3 here is CASSQARLASSEQFF. The CDR3 DNA reads TGCGCCAGCAGCCAAGCGCGCCTAGCTAGCAGTGAGCAGTTCTTC.

The rearrangement uses TRBV28 and TRBJ1-5; 7 bases match TRBD1. V lost 4 bases and J lost 0; bases outside the gene matches: 15. The CDR3 length is 19 residues. CDR1 and CDR2 from the germline V gene are MDHEN and SYDVKM. CDR3 sequence reads: CASSSPLTWGQSSNQPQHF. The CDR3 DNA follows: TGTGCCAGCAGTTCCCCCCTCACTTGGGGACAGTCTAGCAATCAGCCCCAGCATTTT.

The CDR3 coding sequence is TGTGCCAGCAGTCCACCGGGGCTTCCTAGCTACACCTTC. Its protein is CASSPPGLPSYTF. The V and J genes are TRBV6-5 and TRBJ1-2; D possibly corresponds to TRBD1 (5 bases). Germline-derived CDR1 and CDR2 are MNHEY and SVGAGI. This CDR3 contains 13 residues. V shed 5 bases and J shed 9 bases, with 16 bases lying between them.

This clone was observed a handful of times. This sequence joins TRBV28 and TRBJ2-3, with D perhaps matching TRBD1 (5 bases). Germline CDR1 and CDR2: MDHEN and SYDVKM. V was clipped by 3 bases and J by 0 bases, with 19 bases between them. This CDR3 is built from 18 residues. The CDR3 sequence is CASSFPYRQITSTDTQYF. The CDR3 region has the DNA TGTGCCAGCAGTTTTCCCTACCGACAGATCACTAGCACAGATACGCAGTATTTT.

The chain uses TRBV28 and TRBJ1-2; D might be TRBD1 (6 bases). CDR1 is MDHEN, CDR2 SYDVKM, per germline. V dropped 5 bases and J dropped 8 bases, with 18 bases sitting between them. The CDR3 loop spans 14 amino acids. The CDR3 is CASSRRDNRRGYTF. The CDR3 nucleotides read TGTGCCAGCAGTCGCCGGGACAATCGAAGGGGCTACACCTTC.

The V and J genes are TRBV9 and TRBJ2-3; 12 bases map to TRBD2. This CDR3 contains 16 residues. V lost 0 bases to trimming and J lost 1 base; unmatched junction nucleotides: 0. Per germline, CDR1 SGDLS and CDR2 YYNGEE. CDR3 nucleotide sequence: TGTGCCAGCAGCGTAGCTAGCGGGAGGGGCACAGATACGCAGTATTTT. Its protein is CASSVASGRGTDTQYF. Variable domain in full (rest from reference TRBV9 and TRBJ2-3): DSGVTQTPKHLITATGQRVTLRCSPRSGDLSVYWYQQSLDQGLQFLIQYYNGEERAKGNILERFSAQQFPDLHSELNLSSLELGDSALYFCASSVASGRGTDTQYFGPGTRLTVL.